A selection of T cell receptor beta chains follows, all from one sample in a study of identical twins. Each CDR3 protein gets one entry after TCRdb re-called the 5' RACE reads with MiXCR. The table lists 400,000 to 650,000 distinct CDR3 sequences, 22% of them singletons. These data were also filed under a second study, of T cells expressing NK-cell markers.

Sequenced sample: CD4+ T cells sorted from blood. These receptors all come from a woman under 30 in good health. CDR3s include the opening cysteine and the closing phenylalanine or tryptophan. The D gene is left open where the match is weak. The size of a clone is reported for some rows only, either as once, few or many, or as a class for expanded clones.

v_call	j_call	clone_size	d_call	cdr3_nt	cdr3_aa
TRBV27	TRBJ2-7	many	-	TGTGCCAGCAGGAGGGGTTCCCCCTACGAGCAGTACTTC	CASRRGSPYEQYF
TRBV5-4	TRBJ1-5	-	-	TGTGCCAGCAGCTTGGCTGGCCCCGGTCAGCCCCAGCATTTT	CASSLAGPGQPQHF
TRBV12-3/TRBV12-4	TRBJ1-5	many	-	TGTGCCAGCAGTTTAGTCCCTCAGCCCCAGCATTTT	CASSLVPQPQHF
TRBV12-3/TRBV12-4	TRBJ1-1	few	-	TGTGCCAGCAGTTCGGAATTGGGTACTGAAGCTTTCTTT	CASSSELGTEAFF
TRBV18	TRBJ2-3	few	TRBD1	TGTGCCAGCTCACCATCCGGCCGGGGACAGGGGACAGATACGCAGTATTTT	CASSPSGRGQGTDTQYF
TRBV20-1	TRBJ2-1	few	-	TGCAGTGCCTGGGGTAGCGGTGAGCAGTTCTTC	CSAWGSGEQFF
TRBV12-3/TRBV12-4	TRBJ2-7	few	-	TGTGCCAGCAGGATGGGCGTGGACCCCTACGAGCAGTACTTC	CASRMGVDPYEQYF
TRBV4-3	TRBJ2-7	many	-	TGCGCCAGCAGCCACGACAGCACCTACGAGCAGTACTTC	CASSHDSTYEQYF
TRBV11-3	TRBJ2-1	many	-	TGTGCCAGCAGCCCATCGGACAGTTACAATGAGCAGTTCTTC	CASSPSDSYNEQFF
TRBV15	TRBJ2-2	-	TRBD1	TGTGCCACCAGCACCCGGACAGGCAAAACCGGGGAGCTGTTTTTT	CATSTRTGKTGELFF
TRBV7-8	TRBJ1-2	-	-	TGTGCCAGCAGCTTAGGTGGACTATATGGCTACACCTTC	CASSLGGLYGYTF
TRBV14	TRBJ2-1	-	TRBD2	TGTGCCAGCAGCCCCCTAGCGGGAGACGATGAGCAGTTCTTC	CASSPLAGDDEQFF
TRBV5-1	TRBJ2-5	few	TRBD1	TGCGCCAGCAGCTTGTGGCGCGGACAGGGGCCTGATCAAGAGACCCAGTACTTC	CASSLWRGQGPDQETQYF